Below, 6 T cell receptor beta chains from the same sample are listed, as sequenced in a study of Graves' ophthalmopathy and Graves' hyperthyroidism. Scientists amplified the TCR beta CDR3 regions from RNA transcripts. HTBI primers served in a first-round RT-PCR, which a second-round multiplex PCR followed. TCRdb redid the calling of the multiplex PCR reads with MiXCR, one entry per CDR3 protein. The sample includes over a million distinct CDR3 sequences, about 40% of them seen just once. Material for sequencing was peripheral blood or thyroid tissue (not recorded which). The receptors come from an adult man with Graves' hyperthyroidism.

This clonotype was detected only a few times. Written as DNA, the CDR3 is TGCAGCGTTGACTTTAGCGGGGACACCGGGGAGCTGTTTTTT. This gives the protein CSVDFSGDTGELFF. The genes are TRBV29-1 and TRBJ2-2, with TRBD2 matching 8 bases. CDR3 length: 14 amino acids. V trimming: 3 bases; J trimming: 3 bases; junction bases outside the gene matches: 3. Germline V gene lookup returns CDR1 SQVTM and CDR2 ANQGSEA.

This rearrangement joins TRBV7-6 to TRBJ2-5, with TRBD1 as a possible D gene (6 bases). CDR3 size: 13 residues. The germline gives CDR1 SGHVS, CDR2 FNYEAQ. Trimming pared 4 bases from V and 10 bases from J, leaving 16 bases between. The CDR3 DNA reads as TGTGCCAGCAGCTATTATGGGGGCGCCGACCAGTACTTC. This codes for CASSYYGGADQYF.

The V gene is TRBV12-3 or TRBV12-4, the J gene TRBJ1-1; the D gene is possibly TRBD1 (6 bases). CDR3 length equals 15 residues. V was clipped by 4 bases and J by 6 bases, with 18 bases between them. CDR3 nucleotide sequence: TGTGCCAGCAGTTACGCCCAAACAGGGTTGGCTGAAGCTTTCTTT. Its translation: CASSYAQTGLAEAFF.

This clonotype was detected a few times. This chain connects TRBV6-5 to TRBJ1-3, with D hard to call. In germline, CDR1 is MNHEY, CDR2 SVGAGI. CDR3 length: 15 residues. The V end was cut by 9 bases, the J end by 0 bases, with 15 bases between. The chain's CDR3 is CASSESGVSGNTIYF. CDR3 in DNA: TGTGCCAGTTCCGAGAGTGGGGTCTCTGGAAACACCATATATTTT.

Many counts were recorded for this clonotype. The rearrangement links TRBV10-3 to TRBJ2-5; 10 bases fit TRBD1. Germline V gene data show CDR1 as ENHRY and CDR2 as SYGVKD. V shed 3 bases, J shed 1 base, and the junction held 8 bases outside the gene matches. The CDR3 consists of 17 residues. Here the CDR3 DNA reads TGTGCCATCAGTGACACCCGGGACAGGGGTGTCCAAGAGACCCAGTACTTC. Translation gives CAISDTRDRGVQETQYF.

This clonotype appeared a few times. The CDR3 bases are TGCGCCAGCAGCCAAGTAGGGTTTAATGAAAAACTGTTTTTT. It is translated as CASSQVGFNEKLFF. V usage is TRBV4-1 and J usage is TRBJ1-4, with unresolved D. Per the germline V gene, CDR1 is MGHRA and CDR2 is YSYEKL. The CDR3 extends over 14 amino acids. Trimming removed 1 base from V and 4 bases from J, with 7 bases in between.